This TCR beta chain was sequenced during a study of T cells expressing NK-cell markers. Study background: The study sequenced eight donors, seven HCMV-seropositive and one seronegative. Study-level results: Where a handful of donors were concerned, these clonotypes also led the CD3+CD56-NKG2C+ fraction. Dominant NKG2C+ clonotypes accounted for roughly 1.0-7.0% of CD8+ T cells in a handful of donors.

This CDR3 region has 13 residues. As to this clonotype: The antigen is undetermined.

Following a re-call of the 5' RACE reads, TCRdb has one entry per CDR3 protein and lacks DNA. This table holds around 280,000 distinct CDR3 sequences. The origin of this receptor is a man younger than 35 in good health. Specimen: blood T cells: a sorted CD56 or NKG2C T cell subset, CD4+ or CD8+ T cells, or bulk PBMC T cells (not recorded which). The chain employs TRBV12-3 or TRBV12-4 and TRBJ1-5. CDR3 sequence: CASSLQSNQPQHF.